The rows below give T cell receptor beta chains drawn from one sample of a study of vaccination and CD4 T cells after COVID-19. TCRdb re-called the PCR reads with MiXCR, one entry per CDR3 protein. Among roughly 7,200 distinct CDR3 sequences listed, 35% were seen once. The antigens of these receptors remain unknown. The sequencing sample was made of CD4+ T cells from blood, cultured in vitro. Receptors were obtained from a human donor in good health. CDR3s include the opening cysteine and the closing phenylalanine or tryptophan. The order of the fields is V gene, CDR3 protein.

v_gene: TRBV20-1; CDR3aa: CSASGRNNEKLFF
v_gene: TRBV5-1; CDR3aa: CARLQGNQPQHF
v_gene: TRBV2; CDR3aa: CASSEYGTSYAIYF
v_gene: TRBV5-6; CDR3aa: CASNLLRGNEQFF
v_gene: TRBV6-5; CDR3aa: CASSYSTEQPQHF
v_gene: TRBV11-2; CDR3aa: CASSKIGGRTEAFF
v_gene: TRBV12-3/TRBV12-4; CDR3aa: CASSFRGRTEAFF
v_gene: TRBV5-1; CDR3aa: CASSPGMGQGDYGYTF
v_gene: TRBV27; CDR3aa: CASSFDRGHQETQYF
v_gene: TRBV6-1; CDR3aa: CASSEARGVGAFF
v_gene: TRBV10-1; CDR3aa: CASSDSGFSEAFF
v_gene: TRBV19; CDR3aa: CASSTQGSAFF
v_gene: TRBV7-2; CDR3aa: CASSIAFF
v_gene: TRBV7-2; CDR3aa: CASSSLGGGPDTQYF
v_gene: TRBV20-1; CDR3aa: CSASPFAGGTDTQYF
v_gene: TRBV10-2; CDR3aa: CASRGGRIGEQYF
v_gene: TRBV15; CDR3aa: CATSRDNQPQHF
v_gene: TRBV6-1; CDR3aa: CASGGTGGYGYTF
v_gene: TRBV20-1; CDR3aa: CSASNRGEGETQYF
v_gene: TRBV5-1; CDR3aa: CASSLVDGEQFF
v_gene: TRBV15; CDR3aa: CATSRDLASPGYNEQFF
v_gene: TRBV12-3/TRBV12-4; CDR3aa: CASSLTGQLPGYTF
v_gene: TRBV5-1; CDR3aa: CASSLVLAGGQETQYF
v_gene: TRBV20-1; CDR3aa: CSAMRETEAFF
v_gene: TRBV19; CDR3aa: CASTGADNSPLHF
v_gene: TRBV20-1; CDR3aa: CSAQRVSYNEQFF
v_gene: TRBV7-9; CDR3aa: CASSASRGEASF
v_gene: TRBV27; CDR3aa: CASSSLLGGTEAFF
v_gene: TRBV27; CDR3aa: CASSLSKGDSYNEQFF
v_gene: TRBV4-2; CDR3aa: CASSQEWDRGLSVYGYTF
v_gene: TRBV20-1; CDR3aa: CSARVGTGIYNEQFF
v_gene: TRBV7-8; CDR3aa: CASSLVWTGNTGELFF
v_gene: TRBV27; CDR3aa: CASSLTAPKTYGYTF
v_gene: TRBV20-1; CDR3aa: CSARRTSGDEFF
v_gene: TRBV27; CDR3aa: CASRKGLGNTEAFF
v_gene: TRBV27; CDR3aa: CASSPGRGTEAFF
v_gene: TRBV5-1; CDR3aa: CASSPQGDRTLSTEAFF
v_gene: TRBV19; CDR3aa: CASSIYFGGSYEQYF
v_gene: TRBV6-5; CDR3aa: CASSYTSRAGGSGYTF